One and the same sample provided the 17 T cell receptor beta chains below, sequenced in a study of OX40 agonist ivuxolimab in advanced cancers. Clones were sequenced by immunoSEQ multiplex PCR, and TCRdb holds only the in-frame ones, with some missing. This table has 100,000 to 120,000 clones, over 85% appearing once. The specimen was CD4+ or CD8+ T cells sorted from blood, collected in a trial of the OX40 agonist ivuxolimab. Receptors were obtained from an adult with an advanced solid tumor such as melanoma, head and neck, liver or kidney cancer.

This clone was recorded only once. The chain couples TRBV4-2 to TRBJ2-1; the match to TRBD2 covers 9 bases. CDR3 length equals 18 residues. Germline V gene sequence: CDR1 LGHNA, CDR2 YNFKEQ. V lost 1 base to trimming and J lost 4 bases; unmatched junction nucleotides: 11. CDR3 loop: CASSQARGVAGEYNEQFF. In DNA form, the CDR3 reads TGTGCCAGCAGCCAAGCCCGAGGAGTAGCGGGAGAGTACAATGAGCAGTTCTTC.

The chain is built from TRBV6-5 and TRBJ1-1; no firm D call. V was shortened by 7 bases and J by 4 bases, with 16 bases between the two germline ends. Germline V gene sequence: CDR1 MNHEY, CDR2 SVGAGI. The CDR3 runs to 14 residues. The CDR3 DNA sequence: TGTGCCAGCATTCCCCTGGGCGGTAGCACTGAAGCTTTCTTT. It specifies CASIPLGGSTEAFF.

The genes are TRBV12-5 and TRBJ1-4; D unresolved. The CDR3 has 15 residues. Germline CDR1 LGHNT, CDR2 FRNRAP. Trimming stripped 5 bases from V and 0 bases from J, with 10 bases between. The CDR3 here is CASGLWTATNEKLFF. In DNA, the CDR3 is TGTGCTAGTGGTCTATGGACTGCAACTAATGAAAAACTGTTTTTT.

This chain connects TRBV18 to TRBJ1-6; D might be TRBD1 (5 bases). The CDR3 loop spans 15 amino acids. The V gene's germline CDR1 is KGHSH and CDR2 LQKENI. The ends were cut back, 2 bases at V and 10 bases at J, with 15 bases in the middle. CDR3 loop: CASSPGAARNSPLHF. The DNA for the CDR3 is TGTGCCAGCTCACCAGGGGCTGCTAGGAACTCACCCCTCCACTTT.

The chain couples TRBV7-2 to TRBJ1-3; perhaps TRBD1 as D (5 bases). Trimming stripped 3 bases from V and 0 bases from J, with 9 bases between. Germline lookup yields CDR1 SGHTA and CDR2 FQGNSA. This CDR3 has 15 residues. The CDR3 DNA follows: TGTGCCAGCAGCTTCCCGGGACCCTCTGGAAACACCATATATTTT. Its translation: CASSFPGPSGNTIYF.

The rearrangement joins TRBV4-2 to TRBJ2-1; 7 bases are a match to TRBD2. Per germline, CDR1 LGHNA and CDR2 YNFKEQ. V shed 0 bases, J shed 5 bases, and the junction held 22 bases outside the gene matches. The CDR3 extends over 21 amino acids. CDR3 in DNA: TGTGCCAGCAGCCAAGATGAAATGAGGGAGGGCGTATCGGGGTTTAACAATGAGCAGTTCTTC. It encodes CASSQDEMREGVSGFNNEQFF.

The table lists this clone with a count of one. The rearrangement links TRBV19 to TRBJ2-5; unclear D gene. The CDR3 is made up of 13 amino acids. Trimming removed 4 bases at V and 4 bases at J, with 10 bases between. CDR1 and CDR2 from the germline V gene are LNHDA and SQIVND (reference sequence). CDR3 sequence (DNA): TGTGCCAGTAGTACCACCGGGTCAGAGACCCAGTACTTC. This encodes CASSTTGSETQYF.

This clone showed up just a few times. The chain is built from TRBV9 and TRBJ2-5; TRBD2 agrees at 12 bases. Per germline, CDR1 SGDLS and CDR2 YYNGEE. The CDR3 has 14 residues. The J segment lost 4 bases and the V segment lost 4 bases, leaving 2 bases of the junction unmatched. The CDR3 here is CASSLGLAGETQYF. As DNA, the CDR3 is TGTGCCAGCAGCTTGGGACTAGCGGGAGAGACCCAGTACTTC.

The gene calls are TRBV11-3 and TRBJ2-2; 7 bases line up with TRBD1. The V gene end was trimmed by 4 bases and the J gene end by 2 bases; junction bases not matched to a gene: 7. This CDR3 contains 16 residues. From germline, CDR1 is SGHNT and CDR2 YENEEA. Here the CDR3 DNA reads TGTGCCAGCAGCTCCTGGGGGACAGCTAACACCGGGGAGCTGTTTTTT. It specifies CASSSWGTANTGELFF.

The chain employs TRBV27 and TRBJ1-3; D not certain. The CDR3 contains 14 residues. CDR1 and CDR2 from the germline V gene are MNHEY and SMNVEV (reference sequence). The V and J ends lost 2 bases and 2 bases respectively, with 7 bases between them. The CDR3 coding sequence is TGTGCCAGCAGTTTAGCGGGTGCTGGAAACACCATATATTTT. Protein sequence: CASSLAGAGNTIYF.

Concerning this clone: Its ends do not fully match the called genes, so a read error is possible. The sample has other DNA sequences that encode this CDR3 too. The gene calls are TRBV4-3 and TRBJ2-1; perhaps D is TRBD1 or TRBD2 (5 bases each). The germline V gene encodes CDR1 LGHNA and CDR2 YSLEER. This CDR3 spans 19 amino acids. The CDR3 loop is CASSQDGGGGAGEEDEQFF. CDR3 bases: TGCGCCAGCAGTCAAGATGGGGGTGGGGGTGCGGGCGAGGAAGATGAGCAGTTCTTC.

In this sample, this clone turned up once. The V and J genes are TRBV6-1 and TRBJ1-2; D perhaps matches TRBD1 (6 bases). Per the germline V gene, CDR1 is MNHNS and CDR2 is SASEGT. Trimming left V 6 bases short and J 4 bases short, with 12 bases between. The CDR3 is made up of 13 amino acids. The CDR3 nucleotides read TGTGCCAGCAGAGACCAGGGGATCTATGGCTACACCTTC. Amino acids: CASRDQGIYGYTF.

CDR3 in amino acids: CSVDDRPLQETQYF. For the CDR3, the DNA is TGCAGCGTTGACGACAGGCCTTTACAAGAGACCCAGTACTTC. V and J are TRBV29-1 and TRBJ2-5; D possibly corresponds to TRBD1 (6 bases). Trimming removed 3 bases from V and 2 bases from J, with 13 bases in between. The germline V gene has CDR1 SQVTM and CDR2 ANQGSEA. The CDR3 length is 14 residues.

The chain couples TRBV28 to TRBJ1-5, with D maybe TRBD1 (5 bases). The germline V gene has CDR1 MDHEN and CDR2 SYDVKM. V was clipped by 2 bases and J by 7 bases, with 18 bases between them. The CDR3 consists of 16 residues. The CDR3 nucleotides are TGTGCCAGCAGTTTAACGCCGGGACCGTCAAGCCAGCCCCAGCATTTT. As protein: CASSLTPGPSSQPQHF.

The rearrangement links TRBV7-2 to TRBJ2-3, with D perhaps TRBD1 (6 bases). Germline V CDR1 and CDR2: SGHTA, FQGNSA. CDR3 length: 16 amino acids. V was trimmed by 5 bases and J by 4 bases, leaving 19 bases between them. The chain's CDR3 is CASSQRDTPGADTQYF. CDR3 sequence (DNA): TGTGCCAGCAGCCAACGGGACACCCCTGGAGCAGATACGCAGTATTTT.

The chain's CDR3 is CASIGETEAFF. CDR3 DNA: TGTGCCAGCATAGGAGAGACTGAAGCTTTCTTT. The gene calls are TRBV28 and TRBJ1-1; D ambiguous. Germline values: CDR1 MDHEN, CDR2 SYDVKM. The CDR3 loop spans 11 amino acids. The ends were cut back, 7 bases at V and 5 bases at J, with 8 bases in the middle.

The rearrangement links TRBV7-3 to TRBJ1-1; D gene ambiguous. Germline CDR1 and CDR2: SGHTA and FQGTGA. The CDR3 extends over 13 amino acids. V dropped 3 bases and J dropped 1 base, with 6 bases sitting between them. CDR3 coding DNA: TGTGCCAGCAGCTTTACACCGAACACTGAAGCTTTCTTT. It yields the protein CASSFTPNTEAFF.